This TCR beta chain appears in the sequencing data of a study of control samples from healthy donors and cancer patients. Sequencing used immunoSEQ multiplex PCR; TCRdb keeps in-frame clones, though not all of them. The sample has about 190,000 clones; roughly nine tenths are singletons. The source is a young man in good health. The sequencing input was blood.

The CDR3 nucleotides read TGTGCCAGCACCAAACAGGGGGATCAGCCCCAGCATTTT. It yields the protein CASTKQGDQPQHF. The rearrangement uses TRBV12-3 or TRBV12-4 and TRBJ1-5; 8 nucleotides agree with TRBD1. V shed 7 bases and J 5 bases; nucleotides not matched to a gene: 4. This CDR3 has 13 amino acids.